This T cell receptor beta chain was profiled in a study of T-cell memory formation after mild COVID-19. Study as a whole: Across donors, TCR clusters were largely donor specific.

Study-level results: Whether second-wave clones peaking at day 37 were SARS-CoV-2 specific went unconfirmed. Some clones that responded turned up in pre-infection memory, which suggests that cross-reactive memory joined in.

This clonotype has more than one count but fewer than ten. No antigen is known for it. The V gene lost 6 bases and the J gene lost 4 bases, with 15 bases spanning the gap. The CDR3 totals 14 residues. The germline CDR1 and CDR2 sequences are MNHEY and SMNVEV (reference sequence). TCR alpha and TCR beta cDNA libraries carrying sample barcodes and UMIs were produced by 5'RACE using constant-segment primers. TCRdb re-derived calls from the 5' RACE reads in MiXCR, one entry per CDR3 protein. The repertoire has fewer than 350,000 distinct CDR3 sequences, around 15% of them found once; the top ten carry about 22%.

This TCR was sampled from a man between 18 and 29 years old who had mild COVID-19 (a few samples of this study predate the infection). Cell type and time point are not known. V is TRBV27 and J is TRBJ1-1; D call uncertain. Material: PBMCs or a T cell subset sorted from them (not recorded which). CDR3 in amino acids: CASSSGGMGTEAFF. Written as DNA, the CDR3 is TGTGCCAGCAGCTCCGGCGGGATGGGCACTGAAGCTTTCTTT.